A single sample is the source of the 22 T cell receptor beta chains below, sequenced in a study of a mutant IDH1 vaccine in newly diagnosed glioma. The time point was: week 11, during vaccination. Doses of 300 ug of mutant IDH1 20-mer peptide were given with topical imiquimod. Their antigens are not known. The protocol was immunoSEQ multiplex PCR, while the TCRdb copy is restricted to in-frame clones and leaves out a portion. The sample records some 25,000 clones, about 80% being singletons. Specimen: PBMCs, collected from a glioma patient whose treatment included an IDH1 peptide vaccine. These TCRs come from a woman under 30 with glioma.

This rearrangement joins TRBV20-1 to TRBJ1-1; D is uncertain. Per the germline V gene, CDR1 is DFQATT and CDR2 is SNEGSKA (reference sequence). V lost 7 bases to trimming and J lost 1 base, with 7 bases between them. The CDR3 extends over 11 amino acids. The CDR3: CSGEANTEAFF. The CDR3 DNA reads as TGCAGTGGTGAGGCGAACACTGAAGCTTTCTTT.

V usage is TRBV30 and J usage is TRBJ2-7; no clear D gene. The germline V gene encodes CDR1 GTSNPN and CDR2 SVGIG (reference sequence). This CDR3 comprises 13 residues. Deletions cut 2 bases from V and 7 bases from J, with 15 bases between. The CDR3 coding sequence is TGTGCCTGGAGTCATAACAGTTTCGGGGAGCAGTACTTC. The encoded protein is CAWSHNSFGEQYF. Combining the CDR3 with reference TRBV30 and TRBJ2-7 gives the whole variable domain SQTIHQWPATLVQPVGSPLSLECTVEGTSNPNLYWYRQAAGRGLQLLFYSVGIGQISSEVPQNLSASRPQDRQFILSSKKLLLSDSGFYLCAWSHNSFGEQYFGPGTRLTVT.

The rearrangement links TRBV5-1 to TRBJ1-2; D uncertain. V was pared by 0 bases and J by 5 bases, with 14 bases between. Germline-derived CDR1 and CDR2 are SGHRS and YFSETQ. This CDR3 region has 15 residues. The CDR3 region has the DNA TGCGCCAGCAGCTTGGCGGCAGGACCTGGGTATGGCTACACCTTC. It translates to CASSLAAGPGYGYTF.

This clone was seen only a few times. The chain uses TRBV5-1 and TRBJ1-2, with unresolved D. Trimming took off 5 bases at V and 0 bases at J, with 8 bases between the two ends. This CDR3 has 13 residues. CDR1 SGHRS and CDR2 YFSETQ come from the germline V gene. The CDR3 region has the DNA TGCGCCAGCAGTTCGGATCCTAACTATGGCTACACCTTC. It codes for CASSSDPNYGYTF. Full variable domain (outside the CDR3, taken from reference TRBV5-1 and TRBJ1-2): KAGVTQTPRYLIKTRGQQVTLSCSPISGHRSVSWYQQTPGQGLQFLFEYFSETQRNKGNFPGRFSGRQFSNSRSEMNVSTLELGDSALYLCASSSDPNYGYTFGSGTRLTVV.

This chain links TRBV6-5 with TRBJ2-3, with 10 bases identical to TRBD1. The CDR3 has 13 residues. The trim removed 6 bases at V and 6 bases at J, leaving 3 bases unmatched. Germline V CDR1 and CDR2: MNHEY, SVGAGI. The CDR3 DNA reads as TGTGCCAGCAGGACAGGGGGCGCGGATACGCAGTATTTT. Translation gives CASRTGGADTQYF.

This clone was recorded a few times. V usage is TRBV5-6 and J usage is TRBJ1-1; a weak D match, TRBD1 (6 bases). The length of the CDR3 is 16 residues. Trimming removed 1 base from V and 1 base from J, with 14 bases in between. Germline V CDR1 and CDR2: SGHDT, YYEEEE. In nucleotides, the CDR3 is TGTGCCAGCAGCTTGTCCGGGGGGCGCTCGAACACTGAAGCTTTCTTT. As protein: CASSLSGGRSNTEAFF.

CDR3 loop: CSGGGTYNEQFF. The CDR3 nucleotides are TGCAGCGGGGGCGGGACATACAATGAGCAGTTCTTC. The chain has TRBV29-1 and TRBJ2-1; either TRBD1 or TRBD2 may supply D (6 bases each). This CDR3 has 12 residues. CDR1 SQVTM and CDR2 ANQGSEA come from the germline V gene. V was shortened by 7 bases and J by 4 bases, with 11 bases between the two germline ends.

This sequence joins TRBV6-5 and TRBJ2-4, with D tentatively TRBD2 (6 bases). Looked up from germline, CDR1 is MNHEY and CDR2 is SVGAGI. The germline V and J ends were trimmed by 4 bases and 0 bases, with 10 bases remaining between them. This CDR3 is 15 amino acids long. The CDR3 bases are TGTGCCAGCAGTTCGGGGGATCGAGCCAAAAACATTCAGTACTTC. Amino acids: CASSSGDRAKNIQYF.

The chain links TRBV5-5 to TRBJ2-7; possible D gene TRBD1, 6 bases. The CDR3 extends over 14 amino acids. Germline CDR1 SGHKS, CDR2 YYEKEE (reference sequence). V was pared by 8 bases and J by 0 bases, with 15 bases between. Here the CDR3 DNA reads TGTGCCAGTATCGGTCCGACAGGCTCCTACGAGCAGTACTTC. Its translation: CASIGPTGSYEQYF.

The sample holds one count of this clone. J is TRBJ1-2 and V is TRBV14; 7 bases are shared with TRBD1. Per germline, CDR1 SGHDN and CDR2 FVKESK. The CDR3 is 17 residues long. The ends lost 0 bases at V and 4 bases at J; junction bases unmatched: 11. Here the CDR3 reads CASSQEEVRTGVYGYTF. The CDR3 region has the DNA TGTGCCAGCAGCCAAGAAGAAGTGCGGACAGGCGTCTATGGCTACACCTTC.

J is TRBJ1-4 and V is TRBV6-1; a possible D gene is TRBD1 (5 bases). V lost 3 bases, J lost 8 bases, and 16 bases lay in between. CDR3 length: 15 residues. CDR1 MNHNS and CDR2 SASEGT come from the germline V gene. Here the CDR3 reads CASSDPQVGGEKLFF. In DNA, the CDR3 is TGTGCCAGCAGTGACCCACAGGTGGGGGGGGAAAAACTGTTTTTT.

The chain has TRBV19 and TRBJ2-1, with 8 bases fitting TRBD2. The CDR3 consists of 16 residues. Germline trimming cut 9 bases from V and 2 bases from J; bases unmatched to any gene: 12. CDR1 and CDR2 from the germline V gene are LNHDA and SQIVND (reference sequence). For the CDR3, the DNA is TGTGCCAGCAAAGCTCGAGCGGGAGATCCCTACAATGAGCAGTTCTTC. It is translated as CASKARAGDPYNEQFF.

The chain carries TRBV5-5 and TRBJ2-1; no clear D. This CDR3 spans 13 amino acids. Trimming removed 1 base from V and 7 bases from J, with 9 bases in between. Germline V gene lookup returns CDR1 SGHKS and CDR2 YYEKEE (reference sequence). DNA of the CDR3: TGTGCCAGCAGCTTGATTCCACGGAATGAGCAGTTCTTC. It codes for CASSLIPRNEQFF.

By share, this clone ranks as medium-sized. The chain links TRBV5-4 to TRBJ2-2, with D perhaps TRBD1 (6 bases). Germline-derived CDR1 and CDR2 are SGHNT and YYREEE (reference sequence). The V end lost 2 bases, the J end lost 3 bases, and 11 bases lay between the germline ends. The length of the CDR3 is 15 residues. The CDR3 sequence: CASSFKQGYTGELFF. The CDR3 nucleotides are TGTGCCAGCAGCTTCAAACAGGGCTACACCGGGGAGCTGTTTTTT.

This chain links TRBV6-1 with TRBJ1-5; TRBD1 matches 7 bases. The CDR3 has 13 amino acids. In germline, CDR1 is MNHNS, CDR2 SASEGT. The V and J ends lost 8 bases and 11 bases, in that order; junction bases with no gene match: 12. CDR3 in amino acids: CASRVPGQPSQHF. In DNA form, the CDR3 reads TGTGCCAGCCGCGTCCCGGGACAGCCGTCCCAGCATTTT.

This sequence joins TRBV30 and TRBJ2-7; D gene unclear. Per germline, CDR1 GTSNPN and CDR2 SVGIG (reference sequence). The CDR3 is 12 amino acids. V lost 2 bases and J lost 5, with 10 bases in between. The CDR3 nucleotides are TGTGCCTGGAGTTTCACACTCGACGAGCAGTACTTC. Its translation is CAWSFTLDEQYF.

The chain recombines TRBV15 with TRBJ2-7, with no clear D. Germline-derived CDR1 and CDR2 are LNHNV and YYDKDF (reference sequence). CDR3 length: 14 residues. Trimming removed 5 bases at V and 3 bases at J, with 14 bases between. CDR3 nucleotide sequence: TGTGCCACCAGCCGCCCACGTGAGAACTACGAGCAGTACTTC. Translated: CATSRPRENYEQYF.

The V gene is TRBV21-1, the J gene TRBJ2-7. TRBV21-1 is annotated as a pseudogene. The CDR3 length is 15 residues. CDR3 in DNA: TGTGCCAGCCCGCCTCAGGGACCTATAGACTACGAGCAGTACTTC. This sequence encodes CASPPQGPIDYEQYF.

The chain links TRBV10-3 to TRBJ2-1; the match to TRBD2 covers 12 bases. The V and J ends lost 2 bases and 6 bases, in that order; junction bases with no gene match: 2. The CDR3 extends over 15 amino acids. CDR1 and CDR2 (germline): ENHRY, SYGVKD. CDR3 coding DNA: TGTGCCATCAGTGAGGCTAGCGGGGGGGTCAATGAGCAGTTCTTC. Amino acids: CAISEASGGVNEQFF.

The chain has TRBV2 and TRBJ1-5; TRBD1 matches at 7 bases. The trim removed 6 bases at V and 1 base at J, leaving 6 bases unmatched. The CDR3 length is 15 residues. CDR1 and CDR2 from the germline V gene are SNHLY and FYNNEI. The chain's CDR3 is CASRDPQGSNQPQHF. The CDR3 DNA follows: TGTGCCAGCAGAGACCCACAGGGGAGCAATCAGCCCCAGCATTTT. The whole variable domain, remainder taken from reference TRBV2 and TRBJ1-5, is EPEVTQTPSHQVTQMGQEVILRCVPISNHLYFYWYRQILGQKVEFLVSFYNNEISEKSEIFDDQFSVERPDGSNFTLKIRSTKLEDSAMYFCASRDPQGSNQPQHFGDGTRLSIL.

This chain connects TRBV14 to TRBJ2-7; TRBD1 aligns across 7 bases. CDR3 size: 15 residues. CDR1 is SGHDN, CDR2 FVKESK, per germline. V shed 4 bases, J shed 2 bases, and the junction held 8 bases outside the gene matches. Written as DNA, the CDR3 is TGTGCCAGCAGCCGAGGAACAGGGGAGACCTACGAGCAGTACTTC. Translation: CASSRGTGETYEQYF.

This clone was counted only a few times. The CDR3 spells CASSPPGHSNEQYF. CDR3 nucleotides: TGTGCCAGCAGCCCCCCGGGACACTCGAACGAGCAGTACTTC. This chain uses TRBV6-6 with TRBJ2-7; the D gene is possibly TRBD1 (6 bases). The CDR3 runs 14 residues. Germline CDR1 and CDR2: MNHNY and SVGAGI (reference sequence). V gave up 6 bases and J gave up 5 bases, with 17 bases separating them.